Presented here are 25 T cell receptor beta chains from one specimen sequenced in a study of a mutant IDH1 vaccine in newly diagnosed glioma (dated by TCRdb to the early 2020s). Libraries came from the immunoSEQ multiplex PCR assay. The table was pulled from immuneACCESS by TCRdb, which kept in-frame rearrangements only. Such tables lose some clones; where checked, under half of the loss comes from unresolved V genes, and the rest has no known cause. The sample has 60,000 or so clones on record, less than 90% of them singletons. Of the sample, 3.5% to 4.5% falls within the top ten clones. Explained via the paper, the time point label denotes: week 35, safety follow-up. A 20-mer mutant IDH1 peptide at 300 micrograms in Montanide made up each vaccine dose, which was injected subcutaneously together with topical imiquimod. No antigens are known for them. This specimen was PBMCs, taken from a glioma patient whose treatment included an IDH1 peptide vaccine. These receptors all come from a man aged 25 to 45 with glioma.

The chain employs TRBV14 and TRBJ1-1; D ambiguous. Trimming cost V 4 bases and J 2 bases, with 11 bases left between them. Germline V gene data show CDR1 as SGHDN and CDR2 as FVKESK. The CDR3 covers 14 residues. CDR3 amino acids: CASSPHKVNTEAFF. The DNA for the CDR3 is TGTGCCAGCAGCCCGCACAAGGTCAACACTGAAGCTTTCTTT.

The gene calls are TRBV7-9 and TRBJ2-3; the D gene is possibly TRBD1 (6 bases). V gave up 3 bases and J gave up 5 bases, with 18 bases separating them. The CDR3 loop spans 16 amino acids. The germline gives CDR1 SEHNR, CDR2 FQNEAQ (reference sequence). The CDR3 DNA reads as TGTGCCAGCAGCTTTTTAGAAGGGGGAGATGGAGATACGCAGTATTTT. This gives the protein CASSFLEGGDGDTQYF.

The rearrangement uses TRBV27 and TRBJ2-5, with TRBD1 matching 7 bases. The germline V gene has CDR1 MNHEY and CDR2 SMNVEV (reference sequence). The CDR3 covers 14 residues. J lost 4 bases, V lost 5 bases, and 7 bases had no gene match. In nucleotides, the CDR3 is TGTGCCAGCAGTCCACAGACAGGGAGAGAGACCCAGTACTTC. Protein: CASSPQTGRETQYF.

The J gene is TRBJ1-1, the V gene TRBV19; TRBD1 might be the D (5 bases). Trimming stripped 6 bases from V and 1 base from J, with 18 bases between. Germline V gene sequence: CDR1 LNHDA, CDR2 SQIVND (reference sequence). There are 16 residues in the CDR3. Written as DNA, the CDR3 is TGTGCCAGTAGCCTTCGATCAGACGGGGGGAACACTGAAGCTTTCTTT. This codes for CASSLRSDGGNTEAFF. The full variable domain, completed using reference TRBV19 and TRBJ1-1, is DGGITQSPKYLFRKEGQNVTLSCEQNLNHDAMYWYRQDPGQGLRLIYYSQIVNDFQKGDIAEGYSVSREKKESFPLTVTSAQKNPTAFYLCASSLRSDGGNTEAFFGQGTRLTVV.

The V and J genes are TRBV7-2 and TRBJ2-1; 7 bases agree with TRBD1. The CDR3 sequence is 16 residues long. The V gene's germline CDR1 is SGHTA and CDR2 FQGNSA. V was pared by 1 base and J by 8 bases, with 11 bases of the junction left unmatched. The CDR3 region is CASSLVGDSRGDEQFF. Written as DNA, the CDR3 is TGTGCCAGCAGCTTAGTAGGGGACAGCCGAGGGGATGAGCAGTTCTTC.

This chain links TRBV6-4 with TRBJ2-3, with a possible D match to TRBD1 (6 bases). Trimming cost V 3 bases and J 0 bases, with 10 bases left between them. Germline assignment: CDR1 MRHNA and CDR2 SNTAGT. CDR3 size: 15 residues. CDR3 sequence (DNA): TGTGCCAGCAGTGAGGGGGCGTTTAGCACAGATACGCAGTATTTT. Amino acid sequence: CASSEGAFSTDTQYF.

The chain's CDR3 is CASSFTQYSNQPQHF. CDR3 sequence (DNA): TGTGCCAGCAGCTTTACACAGTATAGCAATCAGCCCCAGCATTTT. This chain links TRBV5-6 with TRBJ1-5, with no clear D. The V end lost 2 bases, the J end lost 0 bases, and 9 bases lay between the germline ends. Germline V lookup: CDR1 SGHDT, CDR2 YYEEEE. This CDR3 is 15 amino acids long.

This rearrangement joins TRBV18 to TRBJ1-4; D perhaps matches TRBD1 (5 bases). The CDR3 is made up of 15 amino acids. V dropped 3 bases and J dropped 2 bases, with 10 bases sitting between them. Germline CDR1 is KGHSH and CDR2 is LQKENI. CDR3 region: CASSPQTETNEKLFF. The CDR3 DNA sequence: TGTGCCAGCTCACCTCAGACAGAGACTAATGAAAAACTGTTTTTT.

V gene TRBV29-1 combines with J gene TRBJ1-4, with unresolved D. Trimming removed 5 bases at V and 0 bases at J, with 19 bases between. Germline loops: CDR1 SQVTM, CDR2 ANQGSEA. This CDR3 has 17 residues. The CDR3 spells CSVHSDGATATNEKLFF. In DNA, the CDR3 is TGCAGCGTTCACTCGGACGGAGCTACTGCAACTAATGAAAAACTGTTTTTT. Full variable domain (missing parts from reference TRBV29-1 and TRBJ1-4): SAVISQKPSRDICQRGTSLTIQCQVDSQVTMMFWYRQQPGQSLTLIATANQGSEATYESGFVIDKFPISRPNLTFSTLTVSNMSPEDSSIYLCSVHSDGATATNEKLFFGSGTQLSVL.

The rearrangement joins TRBV28 to TRBJ2-2; D call uncertain. V was cut by 3 bases and J by 5 bases, with 10 bases left in between. The CDR3 is made up of 14 amino acids. Per germline, CDR1 MDHEN and CDR2 SYDVKM. CDR3 loop: CASSFRTLTGELFF. CDR3 nucleotides: TGTGCCAGCAGTTTTCGAACGTTGACCGGGGAGCTGTTTTTT.

The gene calls are TRBV7-8 and TRBJ1-2; perhaps TRBD1 as D (5 bases). Germline V CDR1 and CDR2: SGHVS, FQNEAQ. The CDR3 runs 13 residues. The V gene lost 4 bases and the J gene lost 8 bases, with 14 bases spanning the gap. DNA for the CDR3: TGTGCCAGCAGCTCCCGCGGGGGAAGGGGCTACACCTTC. Amino acid sequence: CASSSRGGRGYTF.

The CDR3 bases are TGTGCCAGCAGTTCTCCCTTCAGAGGGACTGAAGCTTTCTTT. It yields the protein CASSSPFRGTEAFF. V is TRBV27 and J is TRBJ1-1; no definite D call. This CDR3 comprises 14 residues. V lost 4 bases, J lost 5 bases, and 14 bases lay in between. The V gene's germline CDR1 is MNHEY and CDR2 SMNVEV (reference sequence).

The gene calls are TRBV7-6 and TRBJ1-6; D remains unclear. Germline lookup yields CDR1 SGHVS and CDR2 FNYEAQ. V was clipped by 6 bases and J by 0 bases, with 9 bases between them. The CDR3 spans 15 residues. CDR3 sequence reads: CASRLQSSYNSPLHF. In DNA form, the CDR3 reads TGTGCCAGCAGACTACAGAGCTCCTATAATTCACCCCTCCACTTT.

This chain uses TRBV7-9 with TRBJ1-4; 10 nucleotides align to TRBD1. Losses at the gene ends were 1 base for V and 7 bases for J; bases not matched to a gene: 9. The V gene's germline CDR1 is SEHNR and CDR2 FQNEAQ (reference sequence). The CDR3 length is 17 residues. The CDR3 loop reads CASSLEGFGTGVEKLFF. In DNA, the CDR3 is TGTGCCAGCAGCTTAGAAGGATTCGGGACAGGGGTTGAAAAACTGTTTTTT.

The chain combines TRBV5-1 with TRBJ2-5, with 8 bases fitting TRBD2. J gave up 5 bases and V 0 bases, and 6 bases lay outside the gene matches. Germline V lookup: CDR1 SGHRS, CDR2 YFSETQ. CDR3 length: 15 residues. The CDR3 coding sequence is TGCGCCAGCAGCTTGGCCAGCGGGGGTCAGGAGACCCAGTACTTC. Its protein is CASSLASGGQETQYF.

The sample holds a few counts of this clone. V usage is TRBV7-9 and J usage is TRBJ1-1; D might be TRBD1 (6 bases). Germline V gene lookup returns CDR1 SEHNR and CDR2 FQNEAQ (reference sequence). The CDR3 totals 12 residues. Trimming stripped 5 bases from V and 6 bases from J, with 10 bases between. CDR3 sequence: CASSQGYSEAFF. CDR3 in DNA: TGTGCCAGCAGCCAGGGGTATTCTGAAGCTTTCTTT. Full variable domain (missing parts from reference TRBV7-9 and TRBJ1-1): DTGVSQNPRHKITKRGQNVTFRCDPISEHNRLYWYRQTLGQGPEFLTYFQNEAQLEKSRLLSDRFSAERPKGSFSTLEIQRTEQGDSAMYLCASSQGYSEAFFGQGTRLTVV.

The J gene is TRBJ2-7, the V gene TRBV19; tentative D call: TRBD1 (5 bases). Looked up from germline, CDR1 is LNHDA and CDR2 is SQIVND (reference sequence). With 1 base removed from V and 2 bases from J, the gap between germline ends came to 9 bases. The CDR3 covers 14 residues. CDR3 protein: CASSIVKGAYEQYF. In DNA, the CDR3 is TGTGCCAGTAGTATAGTAAAAGGGGCCTACGAGCAGTACTTC.

This chain connects TRBV28 to TRBJ1-5, with D possibly matching TRBD1 (6 bases). This CDR3 is 15 amino acids long. V lost 5 bases and J 0 bases, leaving 11 bases between the germline ends. The germline CDR1 and CDR2 sequences are MDHEN and SYDVKM. The DNA for the CDR3 is TGTGCCAGCAGTCCGGGGGCTCTTAGCAATCAGCCCCAGCATTTT. Protein sequence: CASSPGALSNQPQHF.

This clone was counted between two and nine times. V is TRBV5-4 and J is TRBJ1-2; 9 positions agree with TRBD1. The germline V gene has CDR1 SGHNT and CDR2 YYREEE (reference sequence). The CDR3 sequence is 14 residues long. The trim removed 5 bases at V and 6 bases at J, leaving 8 bases unmatched. As DNA, the CDR3 is TGTGCCAGCAGTACCACGGACAGGGGTCATGGCTACACCTTC. Translating it yields CASSTTDRGHGYTF.

In this sample, this clone turned up once. The chain carries TRBV5-1 and TRBJ2-5; 7 bases map to TRBD1. The J call is in doubt because the DNA end fits TRBJ2-7 better. Germline CDR1 is SGHRS and CDR2 is YFSETQ. This CDR3 spans 13 amino acids. As DNA, the CDR3 is TGCGCCAGCAGCCGAGGACAGGCTATCGAGCAGTACTTC. This gives the protein CASSRGQAIEQYF.

V and J are TRBV28 and TRBJ1-6; 7 bases line up with TRBD1. Germline V lookup: CDR1 MDHEN, CDR2 SYDVKM. The V and J ends lost 5 bases and 8 bases, in that order; junction bases with no gene match: 15. The CDR3 contains 17 residues. The CDR3, as DNA: TGTGCCAGCAGTCACATACCGACAGGGCCCATGGATTCACCCCTCCACTTT. Translated, it gives CASSHIPTGPMDSPLHF.

This CDR3 is CASSRGDYMNYGYTF. The CDR3 nucleotides read TGTGCCAGCAGTCGAGGGGACTATATGAACTATGGCTACACCTTC. This rearrangement joins TRBV2 to TRBJ1-2, with D perhaps TRBD1 (5 bases). The germline V gene encodes CDR1 SNHLY and CDR2 FYNNEI. V lost 5 bases and J 2 bases, leaving 15 bases between the germline ends. This CDR3 is 15 amino acids long.

CDR3 sequence: CASILRGTGVNTGELFF. As DNA, the CDR3 is TGTGCCAGTATTTTACGGGGGACAGGGGTGAACACCGGGGAGCTGTTTTTT. This sequence joins TRBV19 and TRBJ2-2; 10 bases match TRBD1. The germline CDR1 and CDR2 sequences are LNHDA and SQIVND (reference sequence). The CDR3 is 17 amino acids. J gave up 1 base and V 7 bases, and 9 bases lay outside the gene matches.

V is TRBV5-1 and J is TRBJ2-1; tentatively, D is TRBD1 (5 bases). Per germline, CDR1 SGHRS and CDR2 YFSETQ. Trimming shortened V by 0 bases and J by 5 bases, and 9 bases separated the two germline ends. The CDR3 runs to 14 residues. The CDR3 reads CASSLVRGNNEQFF. The CDR3 region has the DNA TGCGCCAGCAGCTTGGTTAGGGGAAACAATGAGCAGTTCTTC.

The chain is built from TRBV14 and TRBJ2-5, with 7 nucleotides matching TRBD1. J lost 1 base, V lost 0 bases, and 11 bases had no gene match. The CDR3 runs 18 residues. Germline V CDR1 and CDR2: SGHDN, FVKESK. The CDR3 is CASSQDTLDRDPQETQYF. CDR3 sequence (DNA): TGTGCCAGCAGCCAAGACACTTTAGACAGGGACCCCCAAGAGACCCAGTACTTC. The full variable domain, with the rest looked up from reference TRBV14 and TRBJ2-5, is EAGVTQFPSHSVIEKGQTVTLRCDPISGHDNLYWYRRVMGKEIKFLLHFVKESKQDESGMPNNRFLAERTGGTYSTLKVQPAELEDSGVYFCASSQDTLDRDPQETQYFGPGTRLLVL.